This entry is about one T cell receptor (beta chain). Its antigen remains undetermined. No qualities accompany the bases; no much larger clone lies one base away. A second Seattle source provided samples from volunteer blood donors who had recovered from COVID-19. Whole blood was collected in K2EDTA tubes by collaborating institutions according to the institutions' own protocols. For TCRbeta analysis, collaborator samples were shipped as frozen whole blood, as isolated PBMCs, or as DNA extracted from either sample type. From the cysteine through the phenylalanine, the CDR3 covers 15 amino acids. Only CDR3 DNA remains: 45 bases, in frame from the first base. Relative to germline, V is missing 2 bases and J is missing 1 base, with 3 bases of the junction outside any gene match. CDR1 and CDR2 are drawn from the germline V gene (reference sequence): SGHAT, FQDESV. The sample is drawn from a study of blood T cell repertoires in COVID-19 (dated by TCRdb to the early 2020s). Some background on the complete study: The collaborator samples originated in the United States, Italy and Spain and spanned the acute and convalescent phases of COVID-19. The material from the prospective study consisted of cDNA or gDNA derived from T cells, B-cell-depleted T cells, or PBMCs. Deeply sampled blood TCRbeta repertoires from subjects exposed to, actively infected with, or recovered from COVID-19 were included in the dataset. A freely available public database, intended as a resource for researchers studying the immune response to SARS-CoV-2, is where the repertoires were released. The samples were drawn from two sources: the first 160 participants of the ongoing ImmuneRACE study, and 1,254 subjects contributed by 6 global collaborators. The sample metadata nearly always contained a de-identified subject ID, COVID-19 status, age in years and sex. HLA class I and class II types, where available, came from metadata supplied by the sample provider rather than from assay-based typing.

Overall study outcomes, separate from this receptor: The amount of clinical and demographic metadata varied by source and participant and was provided uncurated.

TCRbeta CDR3 regions were amplified from genomic DNA using the immunoSEQ Assay, a bias-controlled multiplex PCR. The published analysis was carried out like this. The number of nucleated cells in each sample was estimated from the amplification of reference gene primers within the assay. Sequence reads were collapsed and filtered to measure the absolute abundance of every unique TCRbeta CDR3 rearrangement. Productive Simpson clonality was computed per sample as the square root of Simpson's diversity index over productive rearrangements. TCRdb obtained this table from immuneACCESS and retained in-frame rearrangements with V and J assigned. These tables miss some clones; where compared with another copy, unresolved V genes account for less than half of the shortfall, and the remainder is unexplained. V, J and clone size reflect that table, while D and trimming were determined from the DNA. For this sample there are roughly 300,000 clones; around 90% appear just once. The biggest ten clones account for 5% to 7% of the sample.

The sequence is built from TRBV11-1 and TRBJ2-7, and TRBD2 matches 9 of the central bases. Sequenced sample: peripheral blood. This TCR came from a man aged 18 to 29 who had recovered from COVID-19. The base sequence is TGTGCCAGCAGCTTACGGACTAGCGCTTCCTACGAGCAGTACTTC. Its amino acids are CASSLRTSASYEQYF.